The rows below give T cell receptor beta chains drawn from one sample of a study of tumor and adjacent non-tumor tissue in lung cancer. TCRdb processed the multiplex PCR reads anew with MiXCR; each CDR3 protein has one entry. The sample lists over 130,000 distinct CDR3 sequences; approximately 72% were seen once. What was sequenced was lung tumor tissue. The origin of the receptors is a man between 60 and 75 years old with small cell lung cancer. Each CDR3 is given with its conserved first and last residue. The order of the fields is V gene, clone size, D gene, J gene, CDR3 DNA, CDR3 protein. D genes are given only for firm matches. Not all rows give a size; the values are once, few, many and, for expanded clones, a class.

>TRBV5-1|few|-|TRBJ1-1
TGCGCCAGCATCGATCCTGGGAACACTGAAGCTTTCTTT
CASIDPGNTEAFF
>TRBV14|-|-|TRBJ2-1
TGTACCAGCAGCCAAGAGAGGACGTCCTACAATGAACAGTTCTTC
CTSSQERTSYNEQFF
>TRBV5-6|-|-|TRBJ2-5
TGTGCCAGCAGCTTCAAAACGCAAGAGACGCAGTACTTC
CASSFKTQETQYF
>TRBV4-1|few|-|TRBJ1-5
TGCGCCAGCAATCAAGATCGGAACGATCAGCCCCAGCATTTT
CASNQDRNDQPQHF
>TRBV11-1|-|-|TRBJ1-2
TGTTCCAGCAGCTTGGATGGGGTGTATGGCTATACCTTC
CSSSLDGVYGYTF
>TRBV5-6|many|-|TRBJ1-1
TGTGCCAGCAGCTTGGTGACTGAAGCTTTCTTT
CASSLVTEAFF
>TRBV20-1|once|TRBD1|TRBJ2-4
TGCAGTGCGACCGGGACAGCTGTGGGAAACATTCAAAAATTC
CSATGTAVGNIQKF
>TRBV11-2|once|TRBD1|TRBJ2-1
TGTGACAGCAGCTCTACAGGGGGGTCCTACAATGAGCAGTTCTTC
CDSSSTGGSYNEQFF
>TRBV7-3|-|TRBD2|TRBJ2-1
TGTGCCAGCAGCTTGACTAGCGGGAGGGGGTACAATGAGCAGTTCTTC
CASSLTSGRGYNEQFF
>TRBV4-1|-|-|TRBJ2-3
TGCGCCAGCAGCCAAGAACCCACAGGAAACACAGATACGCAGTATTTT
CASSQEPTGNTDTQYF
>TRBV12-3/TRBV12-4|-|-|TRBJ1-5
TGTGCCAGCAGTTTAAAGGGGGTGGGAAGCAATCAGCCCCAGCATTTT
CASSLKGVGSNQPQHF
>TRBV20-1|-|-|TRBJ2-1
TGCAGTGCTCGGGCTAGCGCCCTACAAGATGAGCAGTTCTTC
CSARASALQDEQFF
>TRBV20-1|-|-|TRBJ1-1
TGCAGTGCAAGCCCCAACACTGGAGCTTTCTTT
CSASPNTGAFF
>TRBV5-1|few|-|TRBJ2-5
TGCGCCAGCAGCTTGGGTTCCGCTTTCCAAGAGACCCAGTACTTC
CASSLGSAFQETQYF
>TRBV7-3|-|-|TRBJ2-3
TGTGCCAGTAGCCATAGCGGAGGGATCACAGATACGCAGTATTTT
CASSHSGGITDTQYF
>TRBV20-1|many|-|TRBJ2-3
TGCAGTGCTAGAGCGGCTCGCTTAGGGGATACGCAGTATTTT
CSARAARLGDTQYF
>TRBV7-9|few|-|TRBJ1-2
TGTGCCAGCAGCTCGTCCAAGGCTCACGGCTACACCTTC
CASSSSKAHGYTF